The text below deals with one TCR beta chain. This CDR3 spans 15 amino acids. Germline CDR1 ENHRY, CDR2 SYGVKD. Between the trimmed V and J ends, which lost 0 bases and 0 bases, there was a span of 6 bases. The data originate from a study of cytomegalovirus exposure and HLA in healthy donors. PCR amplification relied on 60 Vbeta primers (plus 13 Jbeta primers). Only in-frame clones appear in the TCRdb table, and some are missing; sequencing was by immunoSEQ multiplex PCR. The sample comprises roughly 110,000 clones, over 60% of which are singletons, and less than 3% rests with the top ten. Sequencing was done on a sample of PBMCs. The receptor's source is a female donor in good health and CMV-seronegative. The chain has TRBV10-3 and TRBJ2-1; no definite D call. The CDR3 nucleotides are TGTGCCATCAGTGAGTCTTTGAGCTCCTACAATGAGCAGTTCTTC. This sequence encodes CAISESLSSYNEQFF.